The 24 T cell receptor beta chains reported below all come from one sample, sequenced in a study of blood T cell repertoires in COVID-19. Sequencing was performed with immunoSEQ multiplex PCR; in TCRdb, only in-frame clones are kept and a portion is missing. The table has 250,000 to 300,000 clones, about 88% seen once. The sample taken for sequencing was peripheral blood. The source is a woman in her 30s with COVID-19, enrolled during active disease.

The chain has TRBV5-4 and TRBJ2-2; D is perhaps TRBD2 (5 bases). Germline lookup yields CDR1 SGHNT and CDR2 YYREEE (reference sequence). The CDR3 consists of 15 residues. V was trimmed by 3 bases and J by 6 bases, leaving 15 bases between them. The DNA of the CDR3 is TGTGCCAGCAGCTCCCGGGATTTCTCTCCCGGGGAGCTGTTTTTT. Translation: CASSSRDFSPGELFF.

The chain has TRBV6-2 or TRBV6-3 and TRBJ2-1, with D unresolved. CDR3 length: 14 amino acids. Per germline, CDR1 MNHEY and CDR2 SVGEGT. V gave up 2 bases and J gave up 3 bases, with 8 bases separating them. This CDR3 reads CASSYEVRYNEQFF. The CDR3 DNA follows: TGTGCCAGCAGTTACGAGGTTCGCTACAATGAGCAGTTCTTC.

The chain joins TRBV5-4 to TRBJ2-2; D call uncertain. The CDR3 runs 14 residues. Germline assignment: CDR1 SGHNT and CDR2 YYREEE (reference sequence). The V end lost 9 bases, the J end lost 6 bases, and 18 bases lay between the germline ends. The CDR3 DNA follows: TGTGCCACAAAAGCCCCGCGGAGCGCCGGGGAGCTGTTTTTT. Its translation is CATKAPRSAGELFF.

This chain uses TRBV11-2 with TRBJ2-5, with D unresolved. Germline V gene data show CDR1 as SGHAT and CDR2 as FQNNGV. Trimming left V 6 bases short and J 4 bases short, with 6 bases between. The length of the CDR3 is 11 residues. The CDR3 coding sequence is TGTGCCAGCAGAGAGGTAGAGACCCAGTACTTC. This encodes CASREVETQYF.

This clone was detected once. V is TRBV30 and J is TRBJ2-7; D is possibly TRBD2 (5 bases). The germline gives CDR1 GTSNPN, CDR2 SVGIG (reference sequence). Trimming removed 2 bases from V and 0 bases from J, with 11 bases in between. This CDR3 has 14 amino acids. As DNA, the CDR3 is TGTGCCTGGAGTTTTGGGAGCAGCTCCTACGAGCAGTACTTC. Amino acids: CAWSFGSSSYEQYF.

The count of this clone is one. The V gene is TRBV27, the J gene TRBJ2-6; TRBD1 matches at 10 bases. From germline, CDR1 is MNHEY and CDR2 SMNVEV (reference sequence). The CDR3 spans 15 residues. Trimming took 0 bases from V and 9 from J; bases not matched to a gene: 2. CDR3: CASSLSTGGDNVLTF. Written as DNA, the CDR3 is TGTGCCAGCAGTTTATCGACAGGGGGCGACAACGTCCTGACTTTC.

This chain links TRBV6-5 with TRBJ2-7; TRBD1 aligns across 8 bases. V was pared by 5 bases and J by 7 bases, with 7 bases of the junction left unmatched. The CDR3 contains 13 residues. Germline loops: CDR1 MNHEY, CDR2 SVGAGI. The CDR3 DNA follows: TGTGCCAGCAGTCGGACAGGGTGGGAAGAGCAGTACTTC. This codes for CASSRTGWEEQYF.

The CDR3 reads CASSFEPTSGRANEQFF. The CDR3 DNA sequence: TGCGCCAGCAGCTTCGAACCGACTAGCGGGAGGGCCAATGAGCAGTTCTTC. This chain connects TRBV5-1 to TRBJ2-1, with 14 positions matching TRBD2. This CDR3 has 17 residues. The V gene's germline CDR1 is SGHRS and CDR2 YFSETQ. Trimming took 2 bases from V and 6 from J; bases not matched to a gene: 7.

V usage is TRBV30 and J usage is TRBJ2-7; TRBD1 is a possible D gene (5 bases). With 0 bases removed from V and 6 bases from J, the gap between germline ends came to 15 bases. There are 14 residues in the CDR3. Germline CDR1 is GTSNPN and CDR2 is SVGIG (reference sequence). The chain's CDR3 is CAWSVGPDLSEQYF. CDR3 coding DNA: TGTGCCTGGAGTGTGGGGCCAGACCTATCCGAGCAGTACTTC.

This chain links TRBV4-1 with TRBJ1-1; D is perhaps TRBD1 (5 bases). The CDR3 loop spans 13 amino acids. Trimming pared 6 bases from V and 4 bases from J, leaving 12 bases between. In germline, CDR1 is MGHRA, CDR2 YSYEKL. CDR3 region: CASSSGRGTEAFF. CDR3 in DNA: TGCGCCAGCAGTTCCGGGAGGGGCACTGAAGCTTTCTTT.

The chain links TRBV5-1 to TRBJ2-7, with TRBD2 matching 10 bases. V was clipped by 1 base and J by 5 bases; unmatched bases: 3. The CDR3 sequence is 14 residues long. Germline CDR1 is SGHRS and CDR2 is YFSETQ. The DNA of the CDR3 is TGCGCCAGCAGCTTGCGGCTAGCGGGAGACGAGCAGTACTTC. Translated, it gives CASSLRLAGDEQYF.

V is TRBV6-5 and J is TRBJ1-5; D call uncertain. Germline loops: CDR1 MNHEY, CDR2 SVGAGI. Trimming cost V 0 bases and J 6 bases, with 9 bases left between them. This CDR3 region has 14 residues. The CDR3 is CASSYSTGSQPQHF. In DNA form, the CDR3 reads TGTGCCAGCAGTTACTCGACGGGGAGTCAGCCCCAGCATTTT.

The chain employs TRBV28 and TRBJ1-2; tentative D call: TRBD1 (6 bases). V was shortened by 4 bases and J by 4 bases, with 19 bases between the two germline ends. Germline V gives CDR1 MDHEN, CDR2 SYDVKM. This CDR3 has 16 residues. The CDR3: CASSSVLTGTPYGYTF. In DNA, the CDR3 is TGTGCCAGCAGTTCCGTTCTTACAGGGACCCCCTATGGCTACACCTTC.

The chain is built from TRBV11-2 and TRBJ2-3; 11 bases are a match to TRBD2. The germline V gene encodes CDR1 SGHAT and CDR2 FQNNGV. V gave up 1 base and J gave up 6 bases; unmatched junction bases: 12. The CDR3 length is 18 residues. CDR3 sequence: CASSLGTALAGEGDTQYF. In DNA, the CDR3 is TGTGCCAGCAGCTTAGGCACCGCACTAGCGGGAGAAGGGGATACGCAGTATTTT.

This clone was seen a single time. The chain uses TRBV10-3 and TRBJ2-2, with 14 bases identical to TRBD2. Losses at the gene ends were 10 bases for V and 3 bases for J; bases not matched to a gene: 1. This CDR3 spans 14 amino acids. Germline V gives CDR1 ENHRY, CDR2 SYGVKD. The CDR3 loop reads CATGLAGDTGELFF. The CDR3 nucleotides are TGTGCCACGGGACTAGCGGGAGACACCGGGGAGCTGTTTTTT.

About this clone itself: Other DNA sequences within the sample encode an identical CDR3. This chain joins TRBV6-4 and TRBJ2-1; 14 nucleotides match TRBD2. Germline V lookup: CDR1 MRHNA, CDR2 SNTAGT. The CDR3 length is 14 residues. The V gene end was trimmed by 6 bases and the J gene end by 6 bases; junction bases not matched to a gene: 1. CDR3 loop: CASSGTSGSNEQFF. CDR3 in DNA: TGTGCCAGCAGCGGGACTAGCGGGAGCAATGAGCAGTTCTTC.

This sequence joins TRBV9 and TRBJ1-3; 8 positions match TRBD1. CDR3 size: 17 residues. The V and J ends lost 0 bases and 0 bases, in that order; junction bases with no gene match: 5. Germline V CDR1 and CDR2: SGDLS, YYNGEE. The CDR3 bases are TGTGCCAGCAGCGTAGAGGGGACAGGCCTCTCTGGAAACACCATATATTTT. It specifies CASSVEGTGLSGNTIYF.

This clone was seen only a few times. The rearrangement joins TRBV3-1 (or the pseudogene TRBV3-2) to TRBJ2-2, with a tentative D call TRBD2 (6 bases). The germline CDR1 and CDR2 sequences are LGHDT and YNNKEL (reference sequence). Trimming pared 8 bases from V and 2 bases from J, leaving 12 bases between. The CDR3 spans 14 residues. CDR3 protein: CASSGDLNTGELFF. In DNA form, the CDR3 reads TGTGCCAGCTCGGGGGATCTAAACACCGGGGAGCTGTTTTTT.

This chain connects TRBV5-1 to TRBJ2-1, with 9 bases that match TRBD2. Trimming cost V 4 bases and J 7 bases; bases outside gene matches: 9. This CDR3 has 15 amino acids. Germline assignment: CDR1 SGHRS and CDR2 YFSETQ. For the CDR3, the DNA is TGCGCCAGCAGCCTGGGGGCGGGAGGGTTGAATGAGCAGTTCTTC. It translates to CASSLGAGGLNEQFF.

V gene TRBV10-3 combines with J gene TRBJ1-2; D not certain. CDR3 length equals 15 residues. CDR1 is ENHRY, CDR2 SYGVKD, per germline. The germline V and J ends were trimmed by 5 bases and 5 bases, with 18 bases remaining between them. CDR3 sequence (DNA): TGTGCCATCAGTTCTTCCCCCGGGATAAGTTATGGCTACACCTTC. Translation gives CAISSSPGISYGYTF.

This chain connects TRBV18 to TRBJ2-6, with TRBD2 matching over 7 bases. The germline V gene encodes CDR1 KGHSH and CDR2 LQKENI. The CDR3 is 19 residues long. After removal of 3 bases from V and 0 bases from J, the junction contained 11 bases not matched to a gene. The CDR3 region is CASSPSGGGLGSGANVLTF. In nucleotides, the CDR3 is TGTGCCAGCTCACCGAGCGGAGGAGGACTAGGCTCTGGGGCCAACGTCCTGACTTTC.

CDR3 sequence (DNA): TGCGCCAGCAGCCCAGGGACAGGCTTCTACGAGCAGTACTTC. Translation gives CASSPGTGFYEQYF. The chain carries TRBV5-1 and TRBJ2-7, with TRBD1 identical over 8 bases. V dropped 4 bases and J dropped 3; count of bases not matched to a gene: 6. This CDR3 comprises 14 residues. Germline CDR1 and CDR2: SGHRS and YFSETQ.

The V gene is TRBV10-1, the J gene TRBJ2-7, with 15 bases lining up with TRBD2. V was clipped by 0 bases and J by 5 bases; unmatched bases: 11. CDR3 length: 19 residues. CDR1 WNHNN and CDR2 SYGVQD come from the germline V gene (reference sequence). The CDR3 DNA is TGCGCCAGCAGTGAGTCAACCGGGACTAGCGGGAGGTTGTGGAACGAGCAGTACTTC. Residues: CASSESTGTSGRLWNEQYF.

J is TRBJ1-3 and V is TRBV9; TRBD1 might be the D (6 bases). With 3 bases removed from V and 0 bases from J, the gap between germline ends came to 10 bases. This CDR3 is 15 amino acids long. CDR1 SGDLS and CDR2 YYNGEE come from the germline V gene. This CDR3 is CASSADRNSGNTIYF. Here the CDR3 DNA reads TGTGCCAGCAGCGCTGACAGGAACTCTGGAAACACCATATATTTT. Full variable domain (missing parts from reference TRBV9 and TRBJ1-3): DSGVTQTPKHLITATGQRVTLRCSPRSGDLSVYWYQQSLDQGLQFLIQYYNGEERAKGNILERFSAQQFPDLHSELNLSSLELGDSALYFCASSADRNSGNTIYFGEGSWLTVV.